The next 8 T cell receptor beta chains were all read from a single sample in a study of blood T cells in healthy people across ages. A J-beta primer mix and a sample-barcoded 5' primer were used in a second PCR of about 7 to 12 cycles. Each CDR3 protein gets one entry after TCRdb re-called the 5' RACE reads with MiXCR. The repertoire has 1.8 million or so distinct CDR3 sequences, 39% of them found once; the top ten carry more than 20%. Sequences were obtained from blood. These TCRs come from a human donor in good health.

The rearrangement uses TRBV12-3 or TRBV12-4 and TRBJ1-1; 8 bases are a match to TRBD1. V gave up 4 bases and J gave up 6 bases; unmatched junction bases: 4. The CDR3 has 13 amino acids. The CDR3 DNA reads as TGTGCCAGCAGTTGGGCAGGGGGCGCTGAAGCTTTCTTT. It codes for CASSWAGGAEAFF.

This clonotype was counted between two and nine times. The chain uses TRBV20-1 and TRBJ2-1; the match to TRBD2 covers 14 bases. The germline V gene has CDR1 DFQATT and CDR2 SNEGSKA (reference sequence). Unmatched junction bases numbered 6, after V lost 0 bases and J lost 5 bases. The CDR3 runs 17 residues. CDR3 protein: CSARDLLTSGGDNEQFF. The CDR3 DNA reads TGCAGTGCTAGAGATCTCCTGACTAGCGGGGGGGACAATGAGCAGTTCTTC.

This clonotype was recorded at least ten times. The J gene is TRBJ2-3, the V gene TRBV12-3 or TRBV12-4; D not certain. This CDR3 region has 12 residues. Trimming took 6 bases from V and 2 from J, leaving 6 bases between them. CDR3 loop: CASSDNTDTQYF. The CDR3 DNA sequence: TGTGCCAGCAGCGACAACACAGATACGCAGTATTTT.

The V call is TRBV7-2, the J call TRBJ2-7; the D is unclear. CDR3 size: 13 residues. Germline loops: CDR1 SGHTA, CDR2 FQGNSA. Trimming cost V 5 bases and J 4 bases, with 12 bases left between them. The CDR3 DNA reads as TGTGCCAGCAGCGCCACTATACTTTACGAGCAGTACTTC. It translates to CASSATILYEQYF.

The chain couples TRBV3-1 to TRBJ1-2; D gene uncertain. Germline values: CDR1 LGHDT, CDR2 YNNKEL (reference sequence). V was shortened by 4 bases and J by 5 bases, with 14 bases between the two germline ends. This CDR3 is 14 amino acids long. CDR3 residues: CASSLRPNPYGYTF. The CDR3 DNA sequence: TGTGCCAGCAGCCTACGACCAAACCCATATGGCTACACCTTC.

The chain uses TRBV3-1 and TRBJ2-4; 12 bases are shared with TRBD1. CDR1 and CDR2 (germline): LGHDT, YNNKEL (reference sequence). V gave up 5 bases and J gave up 13 bases; unmatched junction bases: 18. The CDR3 extends over 17 amino acids. The CDR3 protein is CASSTGQGALAGRVQYF. The CDR3 DNA is TGTGCCAGCAGCACGGGACAGGGGGCCCTAGCGGGGAGGGTCCAGTACTTC.

The chain joins TRBV11-1 to TRBJ2-7; D might be TRBD1 (6 bases). The CDR3 is made up of 15 amino acids. Per germline, CDR1 SGHAT and CDR2 FQDESV (reference sequence). Trimming took 5 bases from V and 6 from J, leaving 20 bases between them. CDR3 region: CASSLRYGTTGEQYF. CDR3 in DNA: TGTGCCAGCAGCCTGCGGTACGGGACAACGGGCGAGCAGTACTTC.

With regard to this clonotype: Mismatch with germline at one junction end may stem from a read error. CDR3 sequence reads: CARSPEWIREQYF. The CDR3 DNA reads as TGTGCCCGCAGCCCGGAATGGATACGCGAGCAGTACTTC. The chain has TRBV14 and TRBJ2-4; D uncertain. The DNA end is more similar to TRBJ2-7, so the J call may be wrong. Germline V gene data show CDR1 as SGHDN and CDR2 as FVKESK. The CDR3 length is 13 residues.